This T cell receptor (beta chain) derives from a study of beta chain features in type 1 diabetes. The study's findings and limits: There was a moderate but significant shortening of TCRB CDR3s in all four CD4+ subsets of Type 1 diabetes patients.

This clone has just a few counts. Its antigen is unidentified. V shed 5 bases and J shed 0 bases, with 17 bases lying between them. CDR3 length equals 17 residues. In germline, CDR1 is LNHDA, CDR2 SQIVND (reference sequence). Reverse transcription of all isolated RNA meant that expressed TCRB transcripts were sequenced. Sequencing used immunoSEQ multiplex PCR; TCRdb keeps in-frame clones, though not all of them. This table has 350,000 to 400,000 clones, around 12% appearing once. The source is a young woman with type 1 diabetes. Sequencing was done on a sample of naive CD4+ T cells from blood. The chain combines TRBV19 with TRBJ2-1; tentatively, D is TRBD2 (6 bases). CDR3 sequence (DNA): TGTGCCAGTAGTCCTGCGACTAGTATGAGCTCCTACAATGAGCAGTTCTTC. It specifies CASSPATSMSSYNEQFF.